This TCR beta chain came from a study of shared clonotypes between healthy human individuals. About the study: Donors had three CD4 naive, three CD4 memory, two CD8 naive and one CD8 memory plate apiece.

Every subset's genomic DNA went evenly onto several immunoSEQ plates. Clones were read by immunoSEQ multiplex PCR, and TCRdb kept only the in-frame ones, dropping some. The data show under 1,900,000 clones, around 98.5% seen once. The CDR3 is made up of 14 amino acids. V shed 2 bases and J 6 bases; nucleotides not matched to a gene: 4. In germline, CDR1 is SGHTA, CDR2 FQGTGA. This sequence joins TRBV7-3 and TRBJ2-3; TRBD2 agrees at 8 bases. The sequencing sample was made of naive CD4+ T cells sorted from blood. Indicated subset: CD45RA+ positively selected. This receptor was identified in a man aged 25 to 40 in good health. The CDR3 loop is CASSLLAGTDTQYF. CDR3 nucleotides: TGTGCCAGCAGCTTATTAGCGGGAACGGATACGCAGTATTTT.